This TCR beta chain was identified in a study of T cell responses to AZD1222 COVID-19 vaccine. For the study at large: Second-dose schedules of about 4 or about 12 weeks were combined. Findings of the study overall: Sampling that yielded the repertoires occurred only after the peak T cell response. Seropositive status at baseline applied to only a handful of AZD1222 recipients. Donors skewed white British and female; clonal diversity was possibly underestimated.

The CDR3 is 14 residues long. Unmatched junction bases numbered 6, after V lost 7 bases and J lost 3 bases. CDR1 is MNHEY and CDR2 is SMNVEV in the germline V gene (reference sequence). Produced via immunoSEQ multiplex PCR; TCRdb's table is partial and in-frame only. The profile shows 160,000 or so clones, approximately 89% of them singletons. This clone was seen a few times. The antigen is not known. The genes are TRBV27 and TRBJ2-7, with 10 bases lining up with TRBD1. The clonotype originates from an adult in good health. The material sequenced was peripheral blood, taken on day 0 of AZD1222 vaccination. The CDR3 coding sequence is TGTGCCAGCAAGGGGACAGGGGCCTTCTACGAGCAGTACTTC. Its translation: CASKGTGAFYEQYF.